This T cell receptor (beta chain) was sequenced in a study of shared clonotypes between healthy human individuals. Overall study context: Three plates were used per donor for CD4 naive, three for CD4 memory, two for CD8 naive and one for CD8 memory. Broader study findings: Since donors were few, the genetic and exposure-history diversity represented was limited. Investigators collected only blood, and repertoires in tissues likely differ.

Method: immunoSEQ multiplex PCR; TCRdb's copy keeps in-frame clones and lacks some. The sample lists under 700,000 clones; about 95% were seen once. Regarding this clone: Its antigen is not known.

In the naive CD8 group, cells lacked CD45RO and were positively selected for CCR7, so terminally differentiated effector memory CD45RA+ cells were left out. The V end was cut by 1 base, the J end by 5 bases, with 11 bases between. The germline V gene has CDR1 LNHNV and CDR2 YYDKDF (reference sequence). The CDR3 has 14 amino acids. This clonotype originated in a woman under 40 in good health. This chain joins TRBV15 and TRBJ2-5; tentative D call: TRBD1 (6 bases). The sequenced sample consisted of naive CD8+ T cells sorted from blood. CDR3 nucleotide sequence: TGTGCCACCAGCAGAGGACAGGCACCGGAGACCCAGTACTTC. As protein: CATSRGQAPETQYF. Full variable domain (rest looked up from reference TRBV15 and TRBJ2-5): DAMVIQNPRYQVTQFGKPVTLSCSQTLNHNVMYWYQQKSSQAPKLLFHYYDKDFNNEADTPDNFQSRRPNTSFCFLDIRSPGLGDTAMYLCATSRGQAPETQYFGPGTRLLVL.